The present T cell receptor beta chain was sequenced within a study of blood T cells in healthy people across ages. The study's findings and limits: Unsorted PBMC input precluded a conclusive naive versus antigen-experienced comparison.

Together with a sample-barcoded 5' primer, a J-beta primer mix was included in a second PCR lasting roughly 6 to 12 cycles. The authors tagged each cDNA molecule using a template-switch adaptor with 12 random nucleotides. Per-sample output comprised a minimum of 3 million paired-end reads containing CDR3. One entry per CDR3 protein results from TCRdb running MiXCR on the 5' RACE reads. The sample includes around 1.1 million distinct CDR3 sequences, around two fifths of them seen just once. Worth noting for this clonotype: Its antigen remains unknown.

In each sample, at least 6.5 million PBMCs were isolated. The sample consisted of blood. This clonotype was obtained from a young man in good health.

The CDR3 DNA follows: TGTGCCAGCAGTCCAAGACACGGGGCCTACGAGCAGTACTTC. Residues: CASSPRHGAYEQYF. The chain combines TRBV6-5 with TRBJ2-7, with D perhaps TRBD2 (5 bases). This CDR3 is built from 14 residues. CDR1 and CDR2 (germline): MNHEY, SVGAGI. V lost 5 bases, J lost 2 bases, and 13 bases lay in between.